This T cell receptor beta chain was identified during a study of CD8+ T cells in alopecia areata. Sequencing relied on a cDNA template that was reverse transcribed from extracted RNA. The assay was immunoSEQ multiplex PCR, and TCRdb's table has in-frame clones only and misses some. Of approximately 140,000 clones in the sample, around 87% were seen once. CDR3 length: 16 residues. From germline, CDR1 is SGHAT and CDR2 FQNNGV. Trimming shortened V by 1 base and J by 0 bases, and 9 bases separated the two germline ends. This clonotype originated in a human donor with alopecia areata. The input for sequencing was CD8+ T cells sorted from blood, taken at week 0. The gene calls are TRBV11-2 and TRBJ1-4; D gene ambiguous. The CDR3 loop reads CASSLVYGATNEKLFF. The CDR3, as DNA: TGTGCCAGCAGCTTAGTCTATGGGGCAACTAATGAAAAACTGTTTTTT.